This TCR beta chain was obtained from a study of CD8 T cells in ankylosing spondylitis. Trimming pared 2 bases from V and 4 bases from J, leaving 9 bases between. CDR3 size: 14 residues. CDR1 and CDR2 from the germline V gene are MDHEN and SYDVKM. This clonotype was seen ten or more times. The antigen remains undetermined. TCRdb recomputed calls from the 5' RACE reads with MiXCR, one row per CDR3 protein. The data show around 490,000 distinct CDR3 sequences, approximately 5.3% seen once. Whole-study findings and limits: In ankylosing spondylitis blood, a motif of 7 to 9 highly homologous TCR beta variants appeared characteristic.

This chain connects TRBV28 to TRBJ2-1; D might be TRBD2 (6 bases). This receptor was obtained from a male donor with ankylosing spondylitis. The sequencing input was blood, either unsorted or a sorted T cell fraction (not recorded which). CDR3 amino acids: CASSLNLAYNEQFF. CDR3 bases: TGTGCCAGCAGTTTAAACCTAGCGTACAATGAGCAGTTCTTC. The whole variable domain, filled in from reference TRBV28 and TRBJ2-1, reads DVKVTQSSRYLVKRTGEKVFLECVQDMDHENMFWYRQDPGLGLRLIYFSYDVKMKEKGDIPEGYSVSREKKERFSLILESASTNQTSMYLCASSLNLAYNEQFFGPGTRLTVL.